This TCR beta chain was sequenced in a study of blood T cells in healthy people across ages. Study results and caveats: Percentage of naive T cells showed a strong correlation with TCR beta diversity.

It was with a sample-barcoded 5' primer and a J-beta primer mix that a second PCR of roughly 6 to 11 cycles was run. TCRdb recomputed calls from the 5' RACE reads with MiXCR, one row per CDR3 protein. The table records 800,000 to 1,300,000 distinct CDR3 sequences, 20% to 25% of them present only once. Trimming pared 7 bases from V and 3 bases from J, leaving 13 bases between. The CDR3 consists of 14 residues. Germline V gene sequence: CDR1 SQVTM, CDR2 ANQGSEA. Worth noting for this clonotype: Its antigen is undetermined.

Peripheral blood, about 9.8 milliliters per donor, was collected. The sample was also reused in another study, on T cells of mothers and their children. That paper states: Samples were provided by three healthy Caucasian mothers and their six children.

V and J are TRBV29-1 and TRBJ2-6; possibly TRBD1 or TRBD2 for D (6 bases each). Sequencing was carried out using blood. The clonotype comes from a girl under 10 years old in good health. CDR3 bases: TGCAGCGCGTTCGAGGGGGGTGGGGCCAACGTCCTGACTTTC. Encoded protein: CSAFEGGGANVLTF.